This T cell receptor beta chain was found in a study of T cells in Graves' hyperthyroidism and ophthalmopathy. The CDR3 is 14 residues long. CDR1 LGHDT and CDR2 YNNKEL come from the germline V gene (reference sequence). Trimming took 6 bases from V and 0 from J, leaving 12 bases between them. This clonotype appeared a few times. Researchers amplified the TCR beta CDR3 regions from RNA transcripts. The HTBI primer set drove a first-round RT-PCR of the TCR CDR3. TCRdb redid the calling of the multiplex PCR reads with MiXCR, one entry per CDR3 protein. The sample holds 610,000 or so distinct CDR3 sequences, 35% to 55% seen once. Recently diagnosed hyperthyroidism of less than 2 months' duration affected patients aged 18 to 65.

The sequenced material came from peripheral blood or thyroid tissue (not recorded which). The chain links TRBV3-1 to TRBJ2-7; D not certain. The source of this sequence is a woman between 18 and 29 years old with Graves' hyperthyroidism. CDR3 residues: CASSSSVSSYEQYF. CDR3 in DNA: TGTGCCAGCAGTTCAAGCGTTAGCTCCTACGAGCAGTACTTC.